These 20 T cell receptor beta chains originate from one sample sequenced in a study of T-cell reconstitution after alpha-beta-depleted transplantation in children (dated by TCRdb to between 2015 and 2016). Library preparation used PCR. Reads for this sample came from an Illumina HiSeq 2500. TCR library preparation used molecular barcoding, with unique molecular identifiers applied to normalize quantification of the TCRbeta repertoire. In-frame beta chains were kept once TCRdb had trimmed the public reads at Q25 with fastp and called clones with MiXCR. Merged by CDR3 protein, the rows form single entries marked with the most common genes and DNA. This sample comprises about 170,000 distinct CDR3 sequences, around 10% of them detected only once. Roughly 13% of the sample lies in the top ten. The sample's treatment or condition label, in plain terms: allogeneic hematopoietic cell transplantation with graft depleted of TCRalphabeta T cells and CD19 B cells.

The material sequenced was PBMCs, taken before TCRalphabeta/CD19-depleted stem cell transplant. The receptors here all came from a boy aged 2 to 10 with acute myeloid leukemia, due to receive a stem cell transplant.

This clonotype was recorded at least ten times. The chain joins TRBV20-1 to TRBJ1-2; D gene unclear. Trimming took 1 base from V and 7 from J, leaving 10 bases between them. This CDR3 contains 12 residues. Germline V gives CDR1 DFQATT, CDR2 SNEGSKA (reference sequence). The CDR3 DNA is TGCAGTGCTAGAGCGGGGAGCCCTGGCTACACCTTC. Its translation is CSARAGSPGYTF.

This clonotype appeared many times. The V call is TRBV20-1, the J call TRBJ2-7; perhaps TRBD1 as D (6 bases). Trimming pared 4 bases from V and 7 bases from J, leaving 17 bases between. This CDR3 comprises 13 residues. Per the germline V gene, CDR1 is DFQATT and CDR2 is SNEGSKA (reference sequence). The CDR3 sequence: CSANSDRAGEQYF. The CDR3 nucleotides read TGCAGTGCTAACTCGGACAGAGCCGGAGAGCAGTACTTC.

The table lists this clonotype with many counts. At one of its ends the junction is not consistent with the germline gene, which may arise from a read error. The chain has TRBV5-1 and TRBJ1-1; D not certain. This CDR3 spans 11 amino acids. Germline V gives CDR1 SGHRS, CDR2 YFSETQ. This CDR3 reads CASSLGTEAFF. DNA for the CDR3: TGTGCCAGCAGCTTGGGCACTGAAGCTTTCTTT.

To note about this clonotype: Germline is not matched at one junction end, which may reflect a read error. V gene TRBV12-3 or TRBV12-4 combines with J gene TRBJ2-3, with 9 bases identical to TRBD2. There are 18 residues in the CDR3. The DNA for the CDR3 is TGTGCCAGCTGTTTACGAACAGCGGGAGGACCTCGCACAGATACGCAGTATTTT. The encoded protein is CASCLRTAGGPRTDTQYF.

This clonotype has ten or more counts. The chain joins TRBV11-1 to TRBJ1-6; D may be TRBD1 (5 bases). Per germline, CDR1 SGHAT and CDR2 FQDESV (reference sequence). Trimming took 4 bases from V and 0 from J, leaving 16 bases between them. The length of the CDR3 is 18 residues. The CDR3: CASSSRRDGGSYNSPLHF. CDR3 in DNA: TGTGCCAGCAGCTCTAGGAGGGACGGTGGCTCCTATAATTCACCCCTCCACTTT.

This clonotype has ten or more counts. The chain couples TRBV5-1 to TRBJ2-1, with D unclear. V was shortened by 0 bases and J by 2 bases, with 9 bases between the two germline ends. CDR3 length: 15 amino acids. Per germline, CDR1 SGHRS and CDR2 YFSETQ. CDR3 DNA sequence: TGCGCCAGCAGCTTGGCGCTGGGTACCTACAATGAGCAGTTCTTC. It encodes CASSLALGTYNEQFF.

In this sample, this clonotype turned up many times. The DNA for the CDR3 is TGTGCCAGCTCAGCAGCAACGGGGAACACTGAAGCTTTCTTT. Its translation is CASSAATGNTEAFF. This chain links TRBV18 with TRBJ1-1, with D hard to call. The CDR3 sequence is 14 residues long. V lost 5 bases and J 1 base, leaving 11 bases between the germline ends. Germline CDR1 reads KGHSH; CDR2 reads LQKENI. Full variable domain (outside the CDR3, taken from reference TRBV18 and TRBJ1-1): NAGVMQNPRHLVRRRGQEARLRCSPMKGHSHVYWYRQLPEEGLKFMVYLQKENIIDESGMPKERFSAEFPKEGPSILRIQQVVRGDSAAYFCASSAATGNTEAFFGQGTRLTVV.

This clonotype appeared many times. CDR3 DNA sequence: TGTGCCAGCAGTTACCAGGGATCCGGGAACACTGAAGCTTTCTTT. Amino acids: CASSYQGSGNTEAFF. The chain links TRBV6-5 to TRBJ1-1, with D possibly TRBD1 on 5 matching bases. Germline CDR1 is MNHEY and CDR2 is SVGAGI. The CDR3 extends over 15 amino acids. V shed 2 bases and J shed 1 base, with 11 bases lying between them.

There are many counts of this clonotype. This chain connects TRBV4-1 to TRBJ1-1; D might be TRBD1 (5 bases). Between the trimmed V and J ends, which lost 4 bases and 0 bases, there was a span of 15 bases. Germline V CDR1 and CDR2: MGHRA, YSYEKL. CDR3 size: 16 residues. The CDR3: CASSPTVGVVNTEAFF. In DNA form, the CDR3 reads TGCGCCAGCAGCCCGACAGTGGGCGTTGTGAACACTGAAGCTTTCTTT.

This clonotype occurred many times. J is TRBJ1-1 and V is TRBV27; TRBD1 matches 8 bases. V dropped 6 bases and J dropped 5; count of bases not matched to a gene: 5. From germline, CDR1 is MNHEY and CDR2 SMNVEV (reference sequence). This CDR3 is 13 amino acids long. CDR3 sequence reads: CASRHRGGTEAFF. The CDR3 DNA follows: TGTGCCAGCAGGCACAGGGGGGGGACTGAAGCTTTCTTT.

This clonotype was seen only a few times. The chain couples TRBV11-2 to TRBJ2-2; 8 bases fit TRBD1. Germline-derived CDR1 and CDR2 are SGHAT and FQNNGV. This CDR3 contains 18 residues. Unmatched junction bases numbered 11, after V lost 5 bases and J lost 0 bases. CDR3 coding DNA: TGTGCCAGCAGCCTGGGGACAGGATCTTACGCGAACACCGGGGAGCTGTTTTTT. The encoded protein is CASSLGTGSYANTGELFF.

Notes on this clonotype: Compared with germline, one end of the junction differs, possibly owing to a read error. This chain joins TRBV7-2 and TRBJ1-1; D is perhaps TRBD1 (5 bases). Germline CDR1 is SGHTA and CDR2 is FQGNSA. The CDR3 spans 14 residues. The CDR3 DNA follows: TGTGCCAGCAGCCCACGACGGGGGAACACTCAAGCTTTCTTT. Its protein product is CASSPRRGNTQAFF.

This clonotype was counted at least ten times. This chain links TRBV3-1 with TRBJ2-1; D is undetermined. Germline values: CDR1 LGHDT, CDR2 YNNKEL (reference sequence). CDR3 length equals 13 residues. Trimming stripped 4 bases from V and 6 bases from J, with 10 bases between. The CDR3 loop is CASSPPNANEQFF. The DNA of the CDR3 is TGTGCCAGCAGCCCGCCCAATGCCAATGAGCAGTTCTTC.

This clonotype showed up many times. This chain's CDR3 is CASSLENYEQYV. Written as DNA, the CDR3 is TGTGCCAGCAGCTTAGAAAACTACGAGCAGTACGTC. The rearrangement uses TRBV7-9 and TRBJ2-7; D remains unclear. The ends were cut back, 1 base at V and 3 bases at J, with 4 bases in the middle. CDR1 and CDR2 from the germline V gene are SEHNR and FQNEAQ (reference sequence). The length of the CDR3 is 12 residues.

This clonotype has a handful of counts. The chain is built from TRBV18 and TRBJ2-1, with no clear D. V lost 3 bases to trimming and J lost 6 bases, with 12 bases between them. Germline-derived CDR1 and CDR2 are KGHSH and LQKENI. The CDR3 runs 14 residues. The CDR3 DNA reads as TGTGCCAGCTCACCTAATTGGCTCTCCAATGAGCAGTTCTTC. Translation: CASSPNWLSNEQFF. The full variable domain, rest sourced from reference TRBV18 and TRBJ2-1, is NAGVMQNPRHLVRRRGQEARLRCSPMKGHSHVYWYRQLPEEGLKFMVYLQKENIIDESGMPKERFSAEFPKEGPSILRIQQVVRGDSAAYFCASSPNWLSNEQFFGPGTRLTVL.

The sample holds many counts of this clonotype. The chain employs TRBV27 and TRBJ2-3; 12 bases are shared with TRBD2. Trimming cost V 5 bases and J 5 bases; bases outside gene matches: 5. The CDR3 is 15 amino acids. CDR1 MNHEY and CDR2 SMNVEV come from the germline V gene (reference sequence). The CDR3 is CASSTGLAGIDTQYF. Written as DNA, the CDR3 is TGTGCCAGCAGTACCGGACTAGCGGGGATAGATACGCAGTATTTT.

Ten or more counts support this clonotype. The chain has TRBV7-9 and TRBJ2-7; no definite D call. There are 13 residues in the CDR3. Germline V gene data show CDR1 as SEHNR and CDR2 as FQNEAQ (reference sequence). V was shortened by 4 bases and J by 2 bases, with 9 bases between the two germline ends. DNA of the CDR3: TGTGCCAGCAGCTCCGCAGACACCTACGAGCAGTACGTC. This gives the protein CASSSADTYEQYV.

This clonotype was found many times. The chain uses TRBV5-1 and TRBJ2-2; 8 bases are a match to TRBD1. The V gene's germline CDR1 is SGHRS and CDR2 YFSETQ. The CDR3 is 15 amino acids. Unmatched junction bases numbered 6, after V lost 4 bases and J lost 4 bases. In nucleotides, the CDR3 is TGCGCCAGCAGCAACCGGGACAGGAGCACCGGGGAGCTGTTTTTT. Its protein product is CASSNRDRSTGELFF.

Regarding this clonotype: A read error is possible here, since a much larger clone lies one base away. The V gene is TRBV5-1, the J gene TRBJ2-2; a possible D gene is TRBD2 (5 bases). The CDR3 is made up of 15 amino acids. Germline V CDR1 and CDR2: SGHRS, YFSETQ. The CDR3 nucleotides are TGCGCCAGCAGCTTGGAGGCAGTCCGGGTCGGGGAGCCGTTTTTT. Translated: CASSLEAVRVGEPFF.

This clonotype has at least ten counts. J is TRBJ2-1 and V is TRBV5-3; 8 bases fit TRBD2. TRBV5-3 is labeled an ORF, and its function is uncertain. Trimming at V came to 2 bases and at J to 3 bases, leaving 4 bases not matched to a gene. The CDR3 spans 15 residues. CDR3 region: CARSFIAGIYNEQFF. The CDR3 coding sequence is TGTGCCAGAAGCTTTATAGCGGGGATCTACAATGAGCAGTTCTTC.